This TCR beta chain was sequenced for a study of shared clonotypes between healthy human individuals. Study details: There were three CD4 naive, three CD4 memory, two CD8 naive and one CD8 memory plates per donor. Findings and caveats of the study: When compared with the clonotypes that were shared by all four sorted-subset donors, the non-shared clonotypes turned out to have lower generation probabilities. For naive CD4 cells, 4.5% to 6.5% of clonotypes were shared across a handful of donors. Clonotype sharing among donors, it was expected, would be affected by sequencing depth.

Concerning this clone: What it recognizes is unknown.

Some clones are missing from TCRdb's copy, which holds only in-frame ones; the method was immunoSEQ multiplex PCR. The sample records just over 2,000,000 clones, roughly 94% being singletons. The CDR3 is 15 residues long. Looked up from germline, CDR1 is GTSNPN and CDR2 is SVGIG (reference sequence). The V end lost 0 bases, the J end lost 1 base, and 12 bases lay between the germline ends. Sequencing input: naive CD4+ T cells sorted from blood. Subset described: CD45RA+ positively selected. V usage is TRBV30 and J usage is TRBJ1-2; no firm D call. The origin of this receptor is a man between 18 and 35 years old in good health. The CDR3 coding sequence is TGTGCCTGGAGTGTACTAACAGAAAATAACTATGGCTACACCTTC. It encodes CAWSVLTENNYGYTF.